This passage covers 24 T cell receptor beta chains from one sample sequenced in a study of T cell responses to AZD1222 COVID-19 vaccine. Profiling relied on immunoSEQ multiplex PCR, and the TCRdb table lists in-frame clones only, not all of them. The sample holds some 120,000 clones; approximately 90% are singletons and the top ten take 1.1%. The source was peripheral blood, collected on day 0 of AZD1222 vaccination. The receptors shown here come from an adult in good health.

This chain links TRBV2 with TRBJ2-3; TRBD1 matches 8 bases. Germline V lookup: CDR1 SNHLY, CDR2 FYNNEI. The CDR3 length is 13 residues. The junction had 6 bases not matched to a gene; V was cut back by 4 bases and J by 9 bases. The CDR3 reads CASSGSDRVTQYF. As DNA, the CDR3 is TGTGCCAGCAGTGGATCGGACAGGGTGACGCAGTATTTT.

Here the CDR3 reads CASSQDLMGLVLKGNEQFF. In DNA, the CDR3 is TGTGCCAGCAGCCAAGATCTTATGGGACTAGTCTTAAAAGGCAATGAGCAGTTCTTC. The chain recombines TRBV4-2 with TRBJ2-1; 8 bases map to TRBD2. V was clipped by 0 bases and J by 6 bases; unmatched bases: 16. Per germline, CDR1 LGHNA and CDR2 YNFKEQ. The CDR3 spans 19 residues.

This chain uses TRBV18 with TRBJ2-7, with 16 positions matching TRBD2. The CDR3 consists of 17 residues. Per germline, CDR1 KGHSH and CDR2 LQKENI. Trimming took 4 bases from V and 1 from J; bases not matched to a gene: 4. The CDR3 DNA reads TGTGCCAGCTCACAGGGGACTAGCGGGAGGGGGTCCTACGAGCAGTACTTC. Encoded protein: CASSQGTSGRGSYEQYF.

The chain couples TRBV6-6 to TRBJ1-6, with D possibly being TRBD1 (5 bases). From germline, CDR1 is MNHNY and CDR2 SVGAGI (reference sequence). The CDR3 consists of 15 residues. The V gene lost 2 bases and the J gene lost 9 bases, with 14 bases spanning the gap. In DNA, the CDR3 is TGTGCCAGCAGTTACGCACCTCAGGGTGGTTCACCCCTCCACTTT. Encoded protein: CASSYAPQGGSPLHF.

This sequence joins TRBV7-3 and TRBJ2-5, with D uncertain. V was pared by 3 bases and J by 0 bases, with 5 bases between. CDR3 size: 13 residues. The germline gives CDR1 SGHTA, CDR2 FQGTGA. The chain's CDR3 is CASSFANQETQYF. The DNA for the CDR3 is TGTGCCAGCAGCTTTGCAAACCAAGAGACCCAGTACTTC.

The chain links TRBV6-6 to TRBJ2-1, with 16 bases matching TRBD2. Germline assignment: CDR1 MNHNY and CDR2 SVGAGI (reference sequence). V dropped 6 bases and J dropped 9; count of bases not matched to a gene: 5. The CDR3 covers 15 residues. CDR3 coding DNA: TGTGCCAGCAGACCGGGACTAGCGGGAGGGAGTGAGCAGTTCTTC. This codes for CASRPGLAGGSEQFF.

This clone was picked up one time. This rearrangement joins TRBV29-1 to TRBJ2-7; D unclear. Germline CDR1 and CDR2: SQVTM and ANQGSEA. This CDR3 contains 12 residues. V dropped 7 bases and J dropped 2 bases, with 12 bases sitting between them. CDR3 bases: TGCAGCGCAAAGGCGTCAACCTACGAGCAGTACTTC. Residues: CSAKASTYEQYF.

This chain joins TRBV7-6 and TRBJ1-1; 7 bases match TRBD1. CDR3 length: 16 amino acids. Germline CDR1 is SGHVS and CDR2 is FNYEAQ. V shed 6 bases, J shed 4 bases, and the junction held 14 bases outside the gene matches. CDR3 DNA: TGTGCCAGCAGTTTCAGGGGGGGAATTAGAGGCACTGAAGCTTTCTTT. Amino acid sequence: CASSFRGGIRGTEAFF. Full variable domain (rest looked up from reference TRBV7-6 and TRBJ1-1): GAGVSQSPRYKVTKRGQDVALRCDPISGHVSLYWYRQALGQGPEFLTYFNYEAQQDKSGLPNDRFSAERPEGSISTLTIQRTEQRDSAMYRCASSFRGGIRGTEAFFGQGTRLTVV.

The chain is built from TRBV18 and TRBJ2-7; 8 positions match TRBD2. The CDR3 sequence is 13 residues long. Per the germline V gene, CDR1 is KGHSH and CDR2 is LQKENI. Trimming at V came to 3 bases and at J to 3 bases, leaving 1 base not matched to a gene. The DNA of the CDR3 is TGTGCCAGCTCACCCGGGGGGGGCTACGAGCAGTACTTC. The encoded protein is CASSPGGGYEQYF.

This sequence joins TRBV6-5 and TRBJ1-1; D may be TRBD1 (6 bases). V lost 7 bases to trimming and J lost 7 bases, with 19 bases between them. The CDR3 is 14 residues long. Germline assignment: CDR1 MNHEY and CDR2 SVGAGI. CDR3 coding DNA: TGTGCCAGCACGCGGGGGGCGCAGGGAAATGAAGCTTTCTTT. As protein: CASTRGAQGNEAFF.

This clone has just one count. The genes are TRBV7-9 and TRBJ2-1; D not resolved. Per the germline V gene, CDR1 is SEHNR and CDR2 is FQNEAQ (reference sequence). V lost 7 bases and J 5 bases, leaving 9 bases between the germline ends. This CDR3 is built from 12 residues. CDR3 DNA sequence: TGTGCCAGCAAGAAGGGAAACAATGAGCAGTTCTTC. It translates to CASKKGNNEQFF.

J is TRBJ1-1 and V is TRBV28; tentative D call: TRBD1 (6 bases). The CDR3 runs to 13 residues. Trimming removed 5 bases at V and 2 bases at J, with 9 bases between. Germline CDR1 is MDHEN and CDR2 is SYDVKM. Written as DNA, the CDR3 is TGTGCCAGCAGTAGGACAGTTAACACTGAAGCTTTCTTT. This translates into CASSRTVNTEAFF.

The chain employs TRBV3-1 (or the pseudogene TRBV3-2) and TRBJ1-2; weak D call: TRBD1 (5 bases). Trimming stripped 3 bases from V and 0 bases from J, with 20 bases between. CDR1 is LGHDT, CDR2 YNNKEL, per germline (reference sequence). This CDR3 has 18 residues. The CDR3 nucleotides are TGTGCCAGCAGCCAGATTTGGGACCGAGGTACAACTAACTATGGCTACACCTTC. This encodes CASSQIWDRGTTNYGYTF.

The CDR3 sequence is CASSFTAGGPTDTQYF. CDR3 nucleotide sequence: TGTGCCAGCAGCTTCACTGCGGGAGGTCCCACAGATACGCAGTATTTT. The rearrangement uses TRBV5-4 and TRBJ2-3; 8 bases are a match to TRBD2. Germline CDR1 is SGHNT and CDR2 is YYREEE (reference sequence). The CDR3 is 16 amino acids. With 2 bases clipped from V and 2 bases from J, the junction kept 7 bases outside the gene matches. Filled out from reference TRBV5-4 and TRBJ2-3, the complete variable domain reads ETGVTQSPTHLIKTRGQQVTLRCSSQSGHNTVSWYQQALGQGPQFIFQYYREEENGRGNFPPRFSGLQFPNYSSELNVNALELDDSALYLCASSFTAGGPTDTQYFGPGTRLTVL.

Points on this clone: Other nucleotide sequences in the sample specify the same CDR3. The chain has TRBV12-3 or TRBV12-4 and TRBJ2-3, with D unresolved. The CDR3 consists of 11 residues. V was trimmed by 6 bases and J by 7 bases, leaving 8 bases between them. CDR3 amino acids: CASSLQNTQYF. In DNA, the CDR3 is TGTGCCAGCAGCCTCCAAAATACGCAGTATTTT.

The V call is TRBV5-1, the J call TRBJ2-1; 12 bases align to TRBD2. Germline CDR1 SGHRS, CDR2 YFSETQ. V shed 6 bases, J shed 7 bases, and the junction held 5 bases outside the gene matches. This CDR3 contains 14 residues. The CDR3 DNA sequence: TGCGCCAGCACACCCGGGACTAGCGGGAATGAGCAGTTCTTC. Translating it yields CASTPGTSGNEQFF.

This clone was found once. The CDR3 region is CATRARGEQYF. DNA of the CDR3: TGTGCCACCAGGGCTCGGGGTGAGCAGTACTTC. The V and J genes are TRBV12-3 or TRBV12-4 and TRBJ2-7, with D possibly called TRBD1 or TRBD2 (5 bases each). V was trimmed by 10 bases and J by 7 bases, leaving 14 bases between them. The CDR3 consists of 11 residues.

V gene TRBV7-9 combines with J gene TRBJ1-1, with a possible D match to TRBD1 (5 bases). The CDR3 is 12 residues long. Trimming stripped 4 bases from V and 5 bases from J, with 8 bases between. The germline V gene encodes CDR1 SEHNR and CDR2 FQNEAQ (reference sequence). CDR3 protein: CASSWGETEAFF. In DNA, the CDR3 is TGTGCCAGCAGCTGGGGGGAAACTGAAGCTTTCTTT.

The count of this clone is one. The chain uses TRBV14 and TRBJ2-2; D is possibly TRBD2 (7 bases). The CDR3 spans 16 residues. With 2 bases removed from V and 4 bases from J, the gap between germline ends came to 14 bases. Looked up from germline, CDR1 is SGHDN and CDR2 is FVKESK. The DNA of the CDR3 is TGTGCCAGCAGCCAAACCGGGGGGCATATCACCGGGGAGCTGTTTTTT. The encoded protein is CASSQTGGHITGELFF.

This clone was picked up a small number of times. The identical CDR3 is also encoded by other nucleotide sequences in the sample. The CDR3 spells CASSFRDTDTQYF. The CDR3, as DNA: TGCGCCAGCAGCTTCCGGGACACAGATACGCAGTATTTT. The chain joins TRBV5-1 to TRBJ2-3; tentatively, D is TRBD2 (5 bases). The V end lost 2 bases, the J end lost 2 bases, and 6 bases lay between the germline ends. This CDR3 has 13 amino acids. CDR1 and CDR2 (germline): SGHRS, YFSETQ.

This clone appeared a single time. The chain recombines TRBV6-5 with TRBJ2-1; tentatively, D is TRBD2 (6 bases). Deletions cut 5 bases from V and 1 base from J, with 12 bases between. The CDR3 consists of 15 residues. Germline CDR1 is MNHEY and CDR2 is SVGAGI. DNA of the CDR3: TGTGCCAGCAGTCCTAGCGAACCTTCCTACAATGAGCAGTTCTTC. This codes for CASSPSEPSYNEQFF.

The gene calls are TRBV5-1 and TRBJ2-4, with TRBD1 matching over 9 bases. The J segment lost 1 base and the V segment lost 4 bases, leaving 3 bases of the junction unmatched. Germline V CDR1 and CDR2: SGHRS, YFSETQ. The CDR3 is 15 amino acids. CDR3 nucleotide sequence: TGCGCCAGCAGCGACGACAGGGGGGCCAAAAACATTCAGTACTTC. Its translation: CASSDDRGAKNIQYF.

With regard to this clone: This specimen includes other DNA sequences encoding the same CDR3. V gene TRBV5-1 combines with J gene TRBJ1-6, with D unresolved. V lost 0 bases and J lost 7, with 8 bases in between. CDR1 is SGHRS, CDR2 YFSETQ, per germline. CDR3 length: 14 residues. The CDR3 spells CASSLEGLNSPLHF. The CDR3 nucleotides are TGCGCCAGCAGCTTGGAAGGGCTCAATTCACCCCTCCACTTT. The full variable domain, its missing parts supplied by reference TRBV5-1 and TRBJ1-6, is KAGVTQTPRYLIKTRGQQVTLSCSPISGHRSVSWYQQTPGQGLQFLFEYFSETQRNKGNFPGRFSGRQFSNSRSEMNVSTLELGDSALYLCASSLEGLNSPLHFGNGTRLTVT.

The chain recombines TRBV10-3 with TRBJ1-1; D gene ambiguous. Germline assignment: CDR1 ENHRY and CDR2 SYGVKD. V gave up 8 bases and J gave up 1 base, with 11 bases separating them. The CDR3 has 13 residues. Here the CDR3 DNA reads TGTGCCATCGGGAGGCAGGAGAACACTGAAGCTTTCTTT. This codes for CAIGRQENTEAFF.